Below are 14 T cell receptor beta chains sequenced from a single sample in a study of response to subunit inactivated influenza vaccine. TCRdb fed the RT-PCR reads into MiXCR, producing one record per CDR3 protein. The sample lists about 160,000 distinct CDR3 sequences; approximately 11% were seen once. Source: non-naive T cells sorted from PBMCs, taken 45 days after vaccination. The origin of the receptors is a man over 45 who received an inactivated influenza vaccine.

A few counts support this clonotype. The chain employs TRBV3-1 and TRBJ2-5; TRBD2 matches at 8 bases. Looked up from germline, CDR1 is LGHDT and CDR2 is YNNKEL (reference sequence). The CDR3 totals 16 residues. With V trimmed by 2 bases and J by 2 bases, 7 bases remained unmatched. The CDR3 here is CASSQPSGGIQETQYF. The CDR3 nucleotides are TGTGCCAGCAGCCAACCCTCGGGGGGGATACAAGAGACCCAGTACTTC.

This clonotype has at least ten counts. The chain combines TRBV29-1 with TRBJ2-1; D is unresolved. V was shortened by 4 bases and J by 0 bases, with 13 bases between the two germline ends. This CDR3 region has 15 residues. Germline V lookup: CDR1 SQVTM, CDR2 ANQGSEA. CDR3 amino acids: CSVAGRPSSYNEQFF. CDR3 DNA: TGCAGCGTTGCGGGCAGGCCGAGCTCCTACAATGAGCAGTTCTTC.

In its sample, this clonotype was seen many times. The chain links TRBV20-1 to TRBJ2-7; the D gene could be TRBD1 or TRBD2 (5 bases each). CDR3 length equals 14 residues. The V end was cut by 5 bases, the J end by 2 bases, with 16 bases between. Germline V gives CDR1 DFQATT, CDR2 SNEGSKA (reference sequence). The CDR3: CSASRGTDPYEQYF. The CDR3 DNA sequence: TGCAGTGCTTCCCGTGGGACCGACCCCTACGAGCAGTACTTC.

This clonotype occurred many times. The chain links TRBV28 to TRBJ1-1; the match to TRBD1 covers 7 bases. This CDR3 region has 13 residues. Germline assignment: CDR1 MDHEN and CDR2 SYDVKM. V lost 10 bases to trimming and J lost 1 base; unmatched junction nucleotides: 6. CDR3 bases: TGTGCCACCACAGGGGCCCCGAACACTGAAGCTTTCTTT. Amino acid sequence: CATTGAPNTEAFF.

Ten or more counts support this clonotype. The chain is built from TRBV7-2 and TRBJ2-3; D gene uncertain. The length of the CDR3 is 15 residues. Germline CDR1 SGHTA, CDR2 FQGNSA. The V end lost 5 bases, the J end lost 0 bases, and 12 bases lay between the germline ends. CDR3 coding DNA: TGTGCCAGCAGCAGTAGCAAAACTAGCACAGATACGCAGTATTTT. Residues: CASSSSKTSTDTQYF.

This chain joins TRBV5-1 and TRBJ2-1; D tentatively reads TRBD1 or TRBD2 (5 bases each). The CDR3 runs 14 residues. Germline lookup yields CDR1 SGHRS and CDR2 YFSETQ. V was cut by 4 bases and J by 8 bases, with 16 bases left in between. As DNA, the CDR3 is TGCGCCAGCAGCGTAAGCGGTCAGGGTGATGAGCAGTTCTTC. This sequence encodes CASSVSGQGDEQFF.

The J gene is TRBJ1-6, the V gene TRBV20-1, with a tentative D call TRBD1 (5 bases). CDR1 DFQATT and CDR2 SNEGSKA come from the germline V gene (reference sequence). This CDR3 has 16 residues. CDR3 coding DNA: TGCTGCGCTAGAGATCTCGCGGGGGGTGATAATTCACCCCTCCACTTT. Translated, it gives CCARDLAGGDNSPLHF.

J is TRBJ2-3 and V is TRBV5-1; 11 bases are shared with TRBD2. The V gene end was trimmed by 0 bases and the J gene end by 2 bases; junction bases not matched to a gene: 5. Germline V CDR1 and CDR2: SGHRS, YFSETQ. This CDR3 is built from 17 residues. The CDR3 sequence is CASSLAGTSGNTDTQYF. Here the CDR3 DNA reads TGCGCCAGCAGCTTGGCTGGGACTAGCGGAAACACAGATACGCAGTATTTT.

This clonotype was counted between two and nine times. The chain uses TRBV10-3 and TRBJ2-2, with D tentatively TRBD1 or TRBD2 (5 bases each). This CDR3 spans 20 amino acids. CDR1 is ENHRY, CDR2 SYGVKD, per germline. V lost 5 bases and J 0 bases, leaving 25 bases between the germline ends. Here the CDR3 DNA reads TGTGCCATCAGTCTACTAGGGGCCCCCTCCCGATCCCCGAACACCGGGGAGCTGTTTTTT. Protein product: CAISLLGAPSRSPNTGELFF.

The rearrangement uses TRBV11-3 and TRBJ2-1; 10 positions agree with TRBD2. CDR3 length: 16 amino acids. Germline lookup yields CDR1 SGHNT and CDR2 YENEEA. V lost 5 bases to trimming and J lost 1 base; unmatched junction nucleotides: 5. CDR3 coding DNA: TGTGCCAGCAGCCGTAGCGGGGGGCCTTCCTACAATGAGCAGTTCTTC. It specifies CASSRSGGPSYNEQFF. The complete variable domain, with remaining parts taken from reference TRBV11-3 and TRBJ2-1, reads EAGVVQSPRYKIIEKKQPVAFWCNPISGHNTLYWYLQNLGQGPELLIRYENEEAVDDSQLPKDRFSAERLKGVDSTLKIQPAELGDSAVYLCASSRSGGPSYNEQFFGPGTRLTVL.

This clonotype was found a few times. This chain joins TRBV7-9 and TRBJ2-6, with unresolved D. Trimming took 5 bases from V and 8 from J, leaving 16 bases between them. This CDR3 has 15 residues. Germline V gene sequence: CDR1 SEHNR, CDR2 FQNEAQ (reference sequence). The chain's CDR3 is CASSLDPWKSNVLTF. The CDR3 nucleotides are TGTGCCAGCAGCCTCGACCCTTGGAAGTCCAACGTCCTGACTTTC.

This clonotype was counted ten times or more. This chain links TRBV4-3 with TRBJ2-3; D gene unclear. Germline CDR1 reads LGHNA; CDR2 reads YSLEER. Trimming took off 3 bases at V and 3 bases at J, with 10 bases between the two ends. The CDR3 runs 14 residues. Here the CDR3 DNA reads TGCGCCAGCAGCCATCTCAGCCGGACAGATACGCAGTATTTT. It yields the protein CASSHLSRTDTQYF.

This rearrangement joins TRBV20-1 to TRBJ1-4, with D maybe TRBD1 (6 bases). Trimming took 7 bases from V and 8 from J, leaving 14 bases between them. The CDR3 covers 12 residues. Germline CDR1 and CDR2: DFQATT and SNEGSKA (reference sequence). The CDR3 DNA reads TGCAGTGTCAGAGGCAGGGGAGAAAAACTGTTTTTT. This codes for CSVRGRGEKLFF.

The chain's CDR3 is CASSLGSVSGVEQFF. In DNA form, the CDR3 reads TGCGCCAGCAGCTTGGGGTCCGTTAGCGGGGTTGAGCAGTTCTTC. The chain employs TRBV5-1 and TRBJ2-1; 8 bases map to TRBD2. Losses at the gene ends were 0 bases for V and 9 bases for J; bases not matched to a gene: 8. Germline CDR1 and CDR2: SGHRS and YFSETQ. This CDR3 has 15 amino acids.